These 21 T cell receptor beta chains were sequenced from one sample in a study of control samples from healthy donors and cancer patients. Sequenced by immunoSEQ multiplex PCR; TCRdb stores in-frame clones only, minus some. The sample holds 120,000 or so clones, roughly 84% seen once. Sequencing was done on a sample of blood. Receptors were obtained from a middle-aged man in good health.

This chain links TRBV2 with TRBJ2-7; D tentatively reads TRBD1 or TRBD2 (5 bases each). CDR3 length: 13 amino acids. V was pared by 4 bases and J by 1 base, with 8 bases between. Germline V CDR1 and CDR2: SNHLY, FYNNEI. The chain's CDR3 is CASSGGRSYEQYF. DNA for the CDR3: TGTGCCAGCAGTGGGGGACGGTCCTACGAGCAGTACTTC.

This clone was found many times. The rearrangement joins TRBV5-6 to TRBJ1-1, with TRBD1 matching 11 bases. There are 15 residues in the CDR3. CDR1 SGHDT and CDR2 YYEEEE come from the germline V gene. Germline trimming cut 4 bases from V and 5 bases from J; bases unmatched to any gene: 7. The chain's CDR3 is CASSPGQGARTEAFF. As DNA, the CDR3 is TGTGCCAGCAGCCCCGGACAGGGGGCGAGGACTGAAGCTTTCTTT.

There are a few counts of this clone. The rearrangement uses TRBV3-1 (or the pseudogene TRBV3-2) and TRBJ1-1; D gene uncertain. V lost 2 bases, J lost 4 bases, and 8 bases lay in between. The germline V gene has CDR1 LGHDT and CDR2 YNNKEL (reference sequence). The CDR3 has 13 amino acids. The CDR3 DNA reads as TGTGCCAGCAGCCAAATAAGGAGCACTGAAGCTTTCTTT. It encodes CASSQIRSTEAFF.

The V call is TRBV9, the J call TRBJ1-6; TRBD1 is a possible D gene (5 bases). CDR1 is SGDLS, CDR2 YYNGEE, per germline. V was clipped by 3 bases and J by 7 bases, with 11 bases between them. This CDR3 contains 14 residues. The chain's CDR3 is CASSAGQANSPLHF. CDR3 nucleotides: TGTGCCAGCAGCGCGGGGCAGGCCAATTCACCCCTCCACTTT.

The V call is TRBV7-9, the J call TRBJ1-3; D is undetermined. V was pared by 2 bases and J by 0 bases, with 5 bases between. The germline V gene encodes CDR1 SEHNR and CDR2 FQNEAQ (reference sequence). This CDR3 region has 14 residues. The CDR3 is CASSLTFSGNTIYF. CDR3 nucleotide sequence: TGTGCCAGCAGCTTAACATTCTCTGGAAACACCATATATTTT.

CDR3 sequence reads: CASSFGPPTGSGNTIYF. The CDR3 region has the DNA TGTGCCAGCAGTTTTGGGCCCCCAACGGGCTCTGGAAACACCATATATTTT. The V call is TRBV27, the J call TRBJ1-3; D gene uncertain. This CDR3 region has 17 residues. Germline V CDR1 and CDR2: MNHEY, SMNVEV (reference sequence). V was pared by 3 bases and J by 0 bases, with 15 bases between.

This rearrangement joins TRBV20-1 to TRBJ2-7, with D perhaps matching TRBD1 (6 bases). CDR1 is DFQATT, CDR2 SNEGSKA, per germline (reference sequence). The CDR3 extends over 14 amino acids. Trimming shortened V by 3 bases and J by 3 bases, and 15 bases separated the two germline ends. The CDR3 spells CSASLPRGLYEQYF. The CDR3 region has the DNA TGCAGTGCTAGTCTCCCCAGGGGTCTCTACGAGCAGTACTTC.

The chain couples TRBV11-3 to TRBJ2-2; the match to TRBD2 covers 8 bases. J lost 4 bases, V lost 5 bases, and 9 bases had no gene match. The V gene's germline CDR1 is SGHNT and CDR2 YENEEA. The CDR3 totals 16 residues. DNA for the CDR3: TGTGCCAGCAGCCACACTAGCGGTGTTTCCACCGGGGAGCTGTTTTTT. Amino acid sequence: CASSHTSGVSTGELFF.

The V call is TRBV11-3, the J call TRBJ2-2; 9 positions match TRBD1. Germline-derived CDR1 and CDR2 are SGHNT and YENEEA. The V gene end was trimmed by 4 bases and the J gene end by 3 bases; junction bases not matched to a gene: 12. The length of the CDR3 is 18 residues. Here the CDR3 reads CASSSESRTGADTGELFF. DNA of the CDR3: TGTGCCAGCAGCTCTGAATCTCGGACAGGGGCAGACACCGGGGAGCTGTTTTTT.

The CDR3 loop reads CASSEAWGGPNYGYTF. In DNA form, the CDR3 reads TGTGCCAGCAGTGAAGCGTGGGGGGGACCTAACTATGGCTACACCTTC. This rearrangement joins TRBV2 to TRBJ1-2, with a possible D match to TRBD1 (5 bases). The CDR3 loop spans 16 amino acids. Germline V gives CDR1 SNHLY, CDR2 FYNNEI. The ends were cut back, 0 bases at V and 0 bases at J, with 11 bases in the middle.

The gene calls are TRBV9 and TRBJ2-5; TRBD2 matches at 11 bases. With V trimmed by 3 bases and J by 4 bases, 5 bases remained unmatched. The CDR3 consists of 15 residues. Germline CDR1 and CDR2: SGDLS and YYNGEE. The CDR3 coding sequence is TGTGCCAGCAGCGGGACTAGCGGGCGGGGAGAGACCCAGTACTTC. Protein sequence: CASSGTSGRGETQYF.

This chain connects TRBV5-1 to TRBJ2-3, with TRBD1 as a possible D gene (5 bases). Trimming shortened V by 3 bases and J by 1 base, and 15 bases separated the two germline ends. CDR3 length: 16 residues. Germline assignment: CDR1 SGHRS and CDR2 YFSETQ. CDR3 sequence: CASSWGSPGRTDTQYF. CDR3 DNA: TGCGCCAGCAGCTGGGGCTCACCGGGCCGCACAGATACGCAGTATTTT.

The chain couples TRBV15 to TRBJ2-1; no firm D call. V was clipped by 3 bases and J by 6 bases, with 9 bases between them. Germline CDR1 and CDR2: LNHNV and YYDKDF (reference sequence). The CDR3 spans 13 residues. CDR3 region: CATSRVLSNEQFF. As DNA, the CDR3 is TGTGCCACCAGCAGGGTTCTGTCCAATGAGCAGTTCTTC.

The CDR3 region has the DNA TGTGCCAGCAGCCCGAGGACAGACCAAGAGACCCAGTACTTC. Its protein product is CASSPRTDQETQYF. The chain has TRBV5-5 and TRBJ2-5; the D gene is possibly TRBD1 (6 bases). The CDR3 is 14 amino acids. With 4 bases removed from V and 0 bases from J, the gap between germline ends came to 10 bases. Germline V gene lookup returns CDR1 SGHKS and CDR2 YYEKEE (reference sequence).

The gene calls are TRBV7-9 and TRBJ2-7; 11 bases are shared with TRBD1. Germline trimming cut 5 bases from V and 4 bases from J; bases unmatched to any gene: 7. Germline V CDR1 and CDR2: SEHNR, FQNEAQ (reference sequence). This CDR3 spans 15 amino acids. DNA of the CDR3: TGTGCCAGCAGCGCCGGACAGGGGGCTGTTTACGAGCAGTACTTC. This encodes CASSAGQGAVYEQYF.

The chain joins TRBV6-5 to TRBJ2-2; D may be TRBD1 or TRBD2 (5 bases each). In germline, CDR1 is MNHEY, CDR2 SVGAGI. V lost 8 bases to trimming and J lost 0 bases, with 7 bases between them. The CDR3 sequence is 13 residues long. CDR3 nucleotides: TGTGCCAGCGGGGGAACGAACACCGGGGAGCTGTTTTTT. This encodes CASGGTNTGELFF.

The DNA of the CDR3 is TGCAGCGTTGAAGGAGGAAGAGAGAATTACAATGAGCAGTTCTTC. Protein sequence: CSVEGGRENYNEQFF. The chain employs TRBV29-1 and TRBJ2-1; D call uncertain. CDR1 is SQVTM, CDR2 ANQGSEA, per germline. The V end was cut by 1 base, the J end by 4 bases, with 14 bases between. The CDR3 contains 15 residues.

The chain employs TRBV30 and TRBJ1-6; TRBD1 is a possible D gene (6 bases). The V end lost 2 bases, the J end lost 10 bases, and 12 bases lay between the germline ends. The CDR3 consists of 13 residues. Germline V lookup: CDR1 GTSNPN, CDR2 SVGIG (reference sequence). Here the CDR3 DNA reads TGTGCCTGGAGTATCGGGGGCATATCACCCCTCCACTTT. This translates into CAWSIGGISPLHF.

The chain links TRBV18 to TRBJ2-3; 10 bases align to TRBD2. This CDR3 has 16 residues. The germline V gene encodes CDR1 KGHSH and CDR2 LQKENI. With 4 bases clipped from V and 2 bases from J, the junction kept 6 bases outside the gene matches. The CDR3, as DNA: TGTGCCAGCTCACATAGGACTAGCGGCCCCACAGATACGCAGTATTTT. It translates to CASSHRTSGPTDTQYF.

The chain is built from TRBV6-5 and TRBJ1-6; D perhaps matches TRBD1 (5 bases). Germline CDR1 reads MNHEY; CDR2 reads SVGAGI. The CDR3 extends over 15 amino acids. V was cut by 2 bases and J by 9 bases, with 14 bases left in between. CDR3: CASSYRQGKSSPLHF. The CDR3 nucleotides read TGTGCCAGCAGTTACAGGCAGGGTAAAAGTTCACCCCTCCACTTT.

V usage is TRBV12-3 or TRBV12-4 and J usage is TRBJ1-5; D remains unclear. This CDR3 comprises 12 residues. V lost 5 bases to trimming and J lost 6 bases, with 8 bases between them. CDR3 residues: CASSQETQPQHF. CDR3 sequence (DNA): TGTGCCAGCAGTCAGGAGACTCAGCCCCAGCATTTT.